Following are 22 T cell receptor beta chains from one sample sequenced in a study of CD8+ T cells in alopecia areata. Sample treatment: oral pan-JAK inhibitor, 5-10 mg twice daily. Extracted from the samples, RNA was reverse transcribed into cDNA to serve as the sequencing template. Sequencing used immunoSEQ multiplex PCR; TCRdb keeps in-frame clones, though not all of them. The sample holds approximately 220,000 clones, more than 30% seen once. The starting material was CD4+ T cells sorted from blood, obtained around week 34, from a patient treated with tofacitinib. The receptors shown here come from a human donor with alopecia areata.

The chain combines TRBV11-2 with TRBJ2-2; possibly TRBD2 for D (5 bases). CDR1 and CDR2 (germline): SGHAT, FQNNGV. This CDR3 region has 15 residues. The germline V and J ends were trimmed by 4 bases and 4 bases, with 13 bases remaining between them. CDR3 sequence reads: CASSSLQGSTGELFF. CDR3 DNA sequence: TGTGCCAGCAGCTCCCTTCAAGGGAGCACCGGGGAGCTGTTTTTT. Variable domain in full (rest from reference TRBV11-2 and TRBJ2-2): EAGVAQSPRYKIIEKRQSVAFWCNPISGHATLYWYQQILGQGPKLLIQFQNNGVVDDSQLPKDRFSAERLKGVDSTLKIQPAKLEDSAVYLCASSSLQGSTGELFFGEGSRLTVL.

The chain combines TRBV6-5 with TRBJ2-2; D uncertain. V shed 2 bases and J shed 7 bases, with 11 bases lying between them. The CDR3 loop spans 14 amino acids. The germline V gene has CDR1 MNHEY and CDR2 SVGAGI. CDR3 loop: CASSYTTWDGELFF. CDR3 DNA sequence: TGTGCCAGCAGTTACACCACATGGGACGGGGAGCTGTTTTTT.

This clone was recorded a few times. This chain joins TRBV5-4 and TRBJ2-3; no clear D. Germline lookup yields CDR1 SGHNT and CDR2 YYREEE (reference sequence). Trimming took 6 bases from V and 5 from J, leaving 10 bases between them. This CDR3 comprises 12 residues. CDR3 residues: CASKESGDTQYF. The CDR3 bases are TGTGCCAGCAAGGAGTCTGGAGATACGCAGTATTTT.

This rearrangement joins TRBV7-8 to TRBJ2-3; 7 nucleotides match TRBD1. V lost 4 bases to trimming and J lost 4 bases; unmatched junction nucleotides: 8. CDR3 length: 15 residues. Germline CDR1 is SGHVS and CDR2 is FQNEAQ. CDR3 protein: CASSSMDRLADTQYF. The CDR3 nucleotides read TGTGCCAGCAGCTCCATGGACAGGCTAGCAGATACGCAGTATTTT.

This clone was picked up a small number of times. This rearrangement joins TRBV7-6 to TRBJ1-4; the D gene is possibly TRBD1 (5 bases). Germline V lookup: CDR1 SGHVS, CDR2 FNYEAQ. V shed 4 bases and J shed 4 bases, with 10 bases lying between them. The CDR3 is 14 amino acids. This chain's CDR3 is CASSSQGLNEKLFF. Here the CDR3 DNA reads TGTGCCAGCAGCTCCCAGGGACTTAATGAAAAACTGTTTTTT.

The chain couples TRBV30 to TRBJ1-5; 9 nucleotides align to TRBD1. The CDR3 consists of 15 residues. Per the germline V gene, CDR1 is GTSNPN and CDR2 is SVGIG (reference sequence). The junction had 11 bases not matched to a gene; V was cut back by 5 bases and J by 6 bases. This CDR3 is CAWSSTGGPIQPQHF. Written as DNA, the CDR3 is TGTGCCTGGTCCTCTACAGGGGGCCCCATTCAGCCCCAGCATTTT.

This clone was detected a few times. This chain links TRBV15 with TRBJ1-2; D unclear. Germline V gene data show CDR1 as LNHNV and CDR2 as YYDKDF (reference sequence). Trimming removed 0 bases at V and 4 bases at J, with 9 bases between. This CDR3 region has 14 residues. The CDR3 loop reads CATSRDIWPYGYTF. DNA for the CDR3: TGTGCCACCAGCAGAGATATCTGGCCCTATGGCTACACCTTC.

This sequence joins TRBV6-1 and TRBJ1-2; D call uncertain. Per germline, CDR1 MNHNS and CDR2 SASEGT. V was trimmed by 1 base and J by 8 bases, leaving 20 bases between them. The CDR3 is made up of 16 amino acids. In DNA, the CDR3 is TGTGCCAGCAGTGAAGTAGGGTTGGCAGTTCAAAACGGCTACACCTTC. Protein: CASSEVGLAVQNGYTF.

This clone was seen only a few times. This chain joins TRBV27 and TRBJ1-5; D remains ambiguous. CDR1 is MNHEY, CDR2 SMNVEV, per germline (reference sequence). V lost 2 bases and J 16 bases, leaving 15 bases between the germline ends. The CDR3 is 12 amino acids. The CDR3 loop is CASSLDGGAKHF. CDR3 DNA sequence: TGTGCCAGCAGTTTAGATGGCGGTGCCAAACATTTT.

The chain employs TRBV7-9 and TRBJ2-2; D remains ambiguous. Trimming removed 1 base at V and 1 base at J, with 4 bases between. Germline V gene sequence: CDR1 SEHNR, CDR2 FQNEAQ (reference sequence). The CDR3 has 14 amino acids. The CDR3 loop is CASSLVRNTGELFF. CDR3 nucleotide sequence: TGTGCCAGCAGCTTAGTAAGGAACACCGGGGAGCTGTTTTTT.

V usage is TRBV29-1 and J usage is TRBJ1-3, with D possibly TRBD1 on 6 matching bases. From germline, CDR1 is SQVTM and CDR2 ANQGSEA. CDR3 size: 13 residues. Between the trimmed V and J ends, which lost 4 bases and 5 bases, there was a span of 12 bases. The CDR3 spells CSVAETGRNTIYF. The CDR3 DNA sequence: TGCAGCGTTGCGGAGACAGGAAGAAACACCATATATTTT.

The chain uses TRBV6-5 and TRBJ1-1; D not certain. This CDR3 spans 15 amino acids. CDR1 and CDR2 (germline): MNHEY, SVGAGI. Trimming removed 0 bases from V and 6 bases from J, with 14 bases in between. In DNA form, the CDR3 reads TGTGCCAGCAGTTACTCAGGCGCCCGAAAGTCTGAAGCTTTCTTT. Its protein is CASSYSGARKSEAFF.

There are a few counts of this clone. The chain has TRBV5-1 and TRBJ2-5; the D gene is possibly TRBD1 (6 bases). Germline CDR1 SGHRS, CDR2 YFSETQ. The V end was cut by 1 base, the J end by 2 bases, with 12 bases between. The CDR3 spans 15 residues. CDR3 in amino acids: CASSLLGHFQETQYF. DNA of the CDR3: TGCGCCAGCAGCTTGTTGGGACACTTTCAAGAGACCCAGTACTTC.

In its sample, this clone was seen a few times. The chain joins TRBV14 to TRBJ2-1; D is unclear. Between the trimmed V and J ends, which lost 4 bases and 5 bases, there was a span of 15 bases. Germline CDR1 and CDR2: SGHDN and FVKESK. The CDR3 is made up of 15 amino acids. CDR3 region: CASSPRGTANNEQFF. CDR3 in DNA: TGTGCCAGCAGCCCTAGAGGAACGGCAAACAATGAGCAGTTCTTC.

The CDR3 DNA reads as TGTGCCAGGATGGAGAACGGGATTACCGGGGAGCTGTTTTTT. Translated, it gives CARMENGITGELFF. The chain is built from TRBV7-9 and TRBJ2-2, with D possibly matching TRBD2 (5 bases). Germline V gene lookup returns CDR1 SEHNR and CDR2 FQNEAQ (reference sequence). The V and J ends lost 9 bases and 5 bases respectively, with 16 bases between them. The CDR3 length is 14 residues.

The gene calls are TRBV6-6 and TRBJ2-7; D is perhaps TRBD1 (5 bases). CDR3 length: 14 residues. Trimming left V 6 bases short and J 4 bases short, with 16 bases between. Germline V CDR1 and CDR2: MNHNY, SVGAGI (reference sequence). CDR3: CASSNDRAPYEQYF. CDR3 sequence (DNA): TGTGCCAGCAGCAACGACAGAGCACCGTACGAGCAGTACTTC.

The sample holds a few counts of this clone. The chain employs TRBV30 and TRBJ2-3; TRBD1 is a possible D gene (6 bases). The CDR3 runs to 15 residues. Trimming shortened V by 3 bases and J by 0 bases, and 13 bases separated the two germline ends. Looked up from germline, CDR1 is GTSNPN and CDR2 is SVGIG (reference sequence). Here the CDR3 reads CAWRRTGLSTDTQYF. The CDR3 DNA follows: TGTGCCTGGAGGCGCACAGGGTTAAGCACAGATACGCAGTATTTT.

This clone was observed a handful of times. The rearrangement uses TRBV2 and TRBJ2-7, with 11 nucleotides matching TRBD1. The CDR3 has 15 residues. V lost 6 bases to trimming and J lost 2 bases; unmatched junction nucleotides: 6. Germline V gene data show CDR1 as SNHLY and CDR2 as FYNNEI. CDR3 in DNA: TGTGCCAGCAGGGATGGACAGGGGGCTACCTACGAGCAGTACTTC. This encodes CASRDGQGATYEQYF.

This clone has more than one count but fewer than ten. CDR3 nucleotides: TGTGCCAGTAGTATAGGGGCTACTGCCCCCTACGAGCAGTACTTC. Translating it yields CASSIGATAPYEQYF. The V call is TRBV19, the J call TRBJ2-7; D is undetermined. The length of the CDR3 is 15 residues. Trimming took 1 base from V and 2 from J, leaving 12 bases between them. Germline CDR1 reads LNHDA; CDR2 reads SQIVND (reference sequence).

CDR3 sequence reads: CAQFAGPTEAFF. The CDR3 DNA reads as TGTGCCCAATTCGCGGGCCCCACTGAAGCTTTCTTT. The rearrangement joins TRBV30 to TRBJ1-1, with no clear D. V dropped 8 bases and J dropped 4 bases, with 14 bases sitting between them. CDR3 size: 12 residues. Germline V CDR1 and CDR2: GTSNPN, SVGIG (reference sequence).

The rearrangement uses TRBV2 and TRBJ2-5, with D possibly being TRBD1 (6 bases). Looked up from germline, CDR1 is SNHLY and CDR2 is FYNNEI. With 7 bases removed from V and 2 bases from J, the gap between germline ends came to 11 bases. The CDR3 length is 13 residues. The CDR3 region is CASTGQWQETQYF. CDR3 coding DNA: TGTGCCAGCACCGGACAGTGGCAAGAGACCCAGTACTTC.

This clone was picked up one time. The V gene is TRBV30, the J gene TRBJ1-4; weak D call: TRBD1 (6 bases). Germline V gives CDR1 GTSNPN, CDR2 SVGIG (reference sequence). The CDR3 runs 13 residues. V was clipped by 4 bases and J by 10 bases, with 16 bases between them. The CDR3 is CAWTRGLGGKLFF. Written as DNA, the CDR3 is TGTGCCTGGACACGAGGGCTAGGGGGAAAACTGTTTTTT.